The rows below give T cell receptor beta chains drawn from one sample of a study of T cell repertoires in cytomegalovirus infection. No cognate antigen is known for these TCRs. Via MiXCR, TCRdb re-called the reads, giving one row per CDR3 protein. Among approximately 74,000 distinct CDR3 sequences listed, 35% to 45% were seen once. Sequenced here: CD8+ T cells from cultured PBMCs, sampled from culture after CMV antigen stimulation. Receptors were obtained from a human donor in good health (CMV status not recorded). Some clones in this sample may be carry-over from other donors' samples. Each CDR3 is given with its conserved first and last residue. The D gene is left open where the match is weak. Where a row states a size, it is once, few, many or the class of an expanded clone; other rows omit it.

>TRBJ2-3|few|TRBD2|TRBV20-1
TGCAGTGCTAGAGGGGGACTAGCGGGGACAGATACGCAGTATTTT
CSARGGLAGTDTQYF
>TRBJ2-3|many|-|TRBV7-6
TGTGCCAGCAGCTTAGCGCGGGCAGACACAGATACGCAGTATTTT
CASSLARADTDTQYF
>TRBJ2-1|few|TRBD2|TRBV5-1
TGCGCCAGCAGCCCACTAGCGGGGGTATACAATGAGCAGTTCTTC
CASSPLAGVYNEQFF
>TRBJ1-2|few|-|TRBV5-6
TGTGCCAGCACCTCGACAGGCAGGCTGCTGGATGGCTACACCTTC
CASTSTGRLLDGYTF
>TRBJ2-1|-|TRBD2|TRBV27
TGTGCCAGCAGTGCCTCCGGGACTAGCGGGGGTTCAGAGTATGAGCAGTTCTTC
CASSASGTSGGSEYEQFF
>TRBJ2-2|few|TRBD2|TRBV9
TGTGCCAGCAGCTGGGGGGGCACCGGGGAGCTGTTTTTT
CASSWGGTGELFF
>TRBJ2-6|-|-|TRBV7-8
TGTGCCAGCAGCTTAGTGTGGGACCTCTCTGGGGCCAACGTCCTGATTTTC
CASSLVWDLSGANVLIF
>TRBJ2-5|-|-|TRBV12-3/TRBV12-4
TGTGCCAGCAGTTTAGGGCGGACCACTTGGTACTTC
CASSLGRTTWYF
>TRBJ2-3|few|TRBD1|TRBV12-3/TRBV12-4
TGTGCCAGCAGAGGGGACAGAGGGAGCGCAGATACGCAGTATTTT
CASRGDRGSADTQYF
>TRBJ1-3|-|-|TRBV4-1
TGCGCCAGCAGCCAGGGGGATTTCTCTGGAAACACCATATATTTT
CASSQGDFSGNTIYF
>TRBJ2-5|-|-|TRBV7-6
TGTGCTAGCAGCTCGACAGGAATAAGGGAAAAAGAGACCCAGTACTTC
CASSSTGIREKETQYF
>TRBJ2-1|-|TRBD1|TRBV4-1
TGCGCCAGCAGCCCAGAGACAGGGCCCAGTGAGCAGTTCTTC
CASSPETGPSEQFF
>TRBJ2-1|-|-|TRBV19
TGTGCCAGCACCCCTGAGGCTAGCTCCTACAATGAGCAGTTCTTC
CASTPEASSYNEQFF
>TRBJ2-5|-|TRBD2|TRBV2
TGTGCCAGCGAGCAAGGACTAGCGGGGTTGGTAGTAGAGACCCAGTACTTC
CASEQGLAGLVVETQYF